This record covers a single T cell receptor (beta chain). J gave up 1 base and V 5 bases, and 6 bases lay outside the gene matches. The germline V gene has CDR1 KGHDR and CDR2 SFDVKD. The CDR3 covers 15 residues. CD8+ and CD4+ T cells from blood underwent TCR beta sequencing. Stable or active relapsing-remitting multiple sclerosis, untreated and meeting revised McDonald criteria, defined the controls. Negative isolation yielded the CD8+ and CD4+ T cells, while FACS enriched the TEMRA cells. An amount of RNA that ranged from 0.5 to 1 ug was reverse transcribed with random hexamers. The CDR3 of TCR beta was amplified by immunoSEQ multiplex PCR across 54 Vbeta and 13 Jbeta. TCRdb re-derived calls from the immunoSEQ multiplex PCR reads in MiXCR, one entry per CDR3 protein. Of about 200,000 distinct CDR3 sequences in the sample, 95% were seen once. This record comes from a study of CD8 T cells in Susac syndrome.

The TCR comes from a human donor with multiple sclerosis. The rearrangement joins TRBV24-1 to TRBJ2-5; 7 nucleotides align to TRBD2. Material for sequencing was CD4+ T cells from PBMCs. Here the CDR3 DNA reads TGTGCCACCAGTGGAGGCTCGGGGGGCCAAGAGACCCAGTACTTC. This encodes CATSGGSGGQETQYF.